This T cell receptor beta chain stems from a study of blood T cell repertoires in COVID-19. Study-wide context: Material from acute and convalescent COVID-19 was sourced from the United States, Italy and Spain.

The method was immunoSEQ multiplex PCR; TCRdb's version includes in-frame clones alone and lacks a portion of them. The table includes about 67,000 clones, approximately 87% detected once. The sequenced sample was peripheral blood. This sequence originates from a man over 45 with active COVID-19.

CDR3 nucleotide sequence: TGCGCCAGCAGCCTACAGACAGGGGAAAACGGCTACACCTTC. It codes for CASSLQTGENGYTF. The chain is built from TRBV5-1 and TRBJ1-2, with TRBD1 identical over 8 bases. After removal of 4 bases from V and 8 bases from J, the junction contained 10 bases not matched to a gene. The CDR3 is made up of 14 amino acids. Germline V gene data show CDR1 as SGHRS and CDR2 as YFSETQ.